The present T cell receptor beta chain was sequenced within a study of OX40 agonist ivuxolimab in advanced cancers. Systemic immunosuppression or autoimmune disease history was grounds to exclude patients. V was cut by 0 bases and J by 1 base, with 5 bases left in between. The CDR3 has 13 amino acids. The germline gives CDR1 SGHTS, CDR2 YDEGEE. Repertoires were generated with immunoSEQ multiplex PCR, while TCRdb's copy carries only in-frame clones and drops some. The sample has 65,000 to 95,000 clones; roughly 94% are singletons. The sequences come from CD4+ or CD8+ T cells sorted from blood, collected in a trial of the OX40 agonist ivuxolimab. The chain links TRBV5-8 to TRBJ2-7, with no clear D. The TCR originated in an adult with an advanced solid tumor such as melanoma, head and neck, liver or kidney cancer. The CDR3 sequence is CASSLASSYEQYF. CDR3 DNA sequence: TGTGCCAGCAGCTTGGCCAGTTCCTACGAGCAGTACTTC.